One T cell receptor beta chain is described in this entry. The antigen is unknown. This specimen belongs to a study of T cell responses to AZD1222 COVID-19 vaccine. General study results and limits: Distributed over spike, vaccine-associated CD4 TCRs predominated at 160-218 and 743-854.

This CDR3 has 17 amino acids. The germline gives CDR1 LNHDA, CDR2 SQIVND (reference sequence). Trimming at V came to 5 bases and at J to 0 bases, leaving 9 bases not matched to a gene. Produced via immunoSEQ multiplex PCR; TCRdb's table is partial and in-frame only. The table has under 85,000 clones, 87% seen once. The sample here was peripheral blood, taken on day 0 of AZD1222 vaccination. The rearrangement joins TRBV19 to TRBJ1-5; 8 bases are shared with TRBD1. The clonotype was recovered from an adult in good health. The CDR3 sequence is CASSGTGKKISNQPQHF. DNA for the CDR3: TGTGCCAGTAGTGGGACAGGTAAGAAGATTAGCAATCAGCCCCAGCATTTT.